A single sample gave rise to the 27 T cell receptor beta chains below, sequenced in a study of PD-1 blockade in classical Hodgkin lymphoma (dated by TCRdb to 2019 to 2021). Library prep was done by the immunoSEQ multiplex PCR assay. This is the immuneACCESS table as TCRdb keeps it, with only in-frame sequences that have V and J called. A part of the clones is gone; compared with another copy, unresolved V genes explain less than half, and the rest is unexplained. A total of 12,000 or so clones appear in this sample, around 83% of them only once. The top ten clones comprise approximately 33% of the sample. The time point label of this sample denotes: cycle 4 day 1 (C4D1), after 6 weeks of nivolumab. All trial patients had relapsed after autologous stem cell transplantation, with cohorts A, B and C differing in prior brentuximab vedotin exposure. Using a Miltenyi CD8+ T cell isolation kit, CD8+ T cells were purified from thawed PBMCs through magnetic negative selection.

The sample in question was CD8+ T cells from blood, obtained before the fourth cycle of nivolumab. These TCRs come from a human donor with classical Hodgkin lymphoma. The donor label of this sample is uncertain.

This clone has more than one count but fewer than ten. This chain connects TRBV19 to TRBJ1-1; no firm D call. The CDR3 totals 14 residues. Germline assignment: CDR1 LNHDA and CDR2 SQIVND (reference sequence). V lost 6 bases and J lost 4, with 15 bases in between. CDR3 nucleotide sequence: TGTGCCAGTAGGCCGGACCTCCCGGTCACTGAAGCTTTCTTT. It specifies CASRPDLPVTEAFF.

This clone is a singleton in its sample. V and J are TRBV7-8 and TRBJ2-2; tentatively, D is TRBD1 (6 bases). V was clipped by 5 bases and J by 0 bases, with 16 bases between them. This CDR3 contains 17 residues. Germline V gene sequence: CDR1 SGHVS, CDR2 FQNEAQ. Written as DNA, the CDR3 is TGTGCCAGCAGCGCCGAACAGGGTTCTACGAACACCGGGGAGCTGTTTTTT. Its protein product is CASSAEQGSTNTGELFF.

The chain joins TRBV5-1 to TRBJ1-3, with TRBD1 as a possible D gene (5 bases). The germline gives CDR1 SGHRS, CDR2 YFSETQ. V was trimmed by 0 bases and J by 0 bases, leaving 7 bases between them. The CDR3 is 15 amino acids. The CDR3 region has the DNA TGCGCCAGCAGCTTGGGGACAAGCTCTGGAAACACCATATATTTT. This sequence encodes CASSLGTSSGNTIYF.

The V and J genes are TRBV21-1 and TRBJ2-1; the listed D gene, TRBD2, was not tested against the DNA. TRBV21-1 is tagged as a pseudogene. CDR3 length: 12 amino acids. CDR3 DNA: TGTGCCAGCAGCAGCGGACTAGCGAGTCCGTTCTTC. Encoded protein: CASSSGLASPFF.

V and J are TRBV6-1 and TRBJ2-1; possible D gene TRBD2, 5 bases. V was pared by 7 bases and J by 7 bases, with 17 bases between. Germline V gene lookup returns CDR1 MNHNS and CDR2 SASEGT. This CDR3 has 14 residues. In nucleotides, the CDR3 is TGTGCCAGCATCCCCATCCCCGGGGAAAATGAGCAGTTCTTC. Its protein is CASIPIPGENEQFF.

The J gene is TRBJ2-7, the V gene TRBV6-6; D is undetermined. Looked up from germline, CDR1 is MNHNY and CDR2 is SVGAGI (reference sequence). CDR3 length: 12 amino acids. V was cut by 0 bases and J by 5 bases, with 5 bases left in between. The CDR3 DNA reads TGTGCCAGCAGTTACTCCCCCCACGAGCAGTACTTC. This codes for CASSYSPHEQYF.

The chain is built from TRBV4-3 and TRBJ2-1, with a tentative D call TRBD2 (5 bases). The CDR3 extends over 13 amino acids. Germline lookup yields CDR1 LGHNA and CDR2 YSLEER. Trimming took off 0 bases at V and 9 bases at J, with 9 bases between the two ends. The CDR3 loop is CASSQEREAEQFF. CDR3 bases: TGCGCCAGCAGCCAAGAGAGGGAAGCTGAGCAGTTCTTC.

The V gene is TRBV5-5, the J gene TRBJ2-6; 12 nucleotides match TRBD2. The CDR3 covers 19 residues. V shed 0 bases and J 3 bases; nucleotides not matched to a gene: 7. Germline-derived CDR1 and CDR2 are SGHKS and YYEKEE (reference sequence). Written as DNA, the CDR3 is TGTGCCAGCAGCTTGGGGGCTAGCGGGAGGGCCAGTGGGGCCAACGTCCTGACTTTC. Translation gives CASSLGASGRASGANVLTF.

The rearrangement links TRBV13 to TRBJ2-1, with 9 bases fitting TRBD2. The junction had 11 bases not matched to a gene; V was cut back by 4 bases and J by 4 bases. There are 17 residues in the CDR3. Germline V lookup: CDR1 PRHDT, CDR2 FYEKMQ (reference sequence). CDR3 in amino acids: CASSSGLAGGPYNEQFF. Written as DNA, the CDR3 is TGTGCCAGCAGCTCCGGCCTGGCGGGAGGGCCGTACAATGAGCAGTTCTTC.

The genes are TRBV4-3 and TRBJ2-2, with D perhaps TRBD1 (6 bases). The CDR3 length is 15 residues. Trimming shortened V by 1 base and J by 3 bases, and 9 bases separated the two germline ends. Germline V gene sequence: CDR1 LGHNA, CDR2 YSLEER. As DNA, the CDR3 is TGCGCCAGCAGCCAAGGCACAGGGTACACCGGGGAGCTGTTTTTT. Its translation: CASSQGTGYTGELFF.

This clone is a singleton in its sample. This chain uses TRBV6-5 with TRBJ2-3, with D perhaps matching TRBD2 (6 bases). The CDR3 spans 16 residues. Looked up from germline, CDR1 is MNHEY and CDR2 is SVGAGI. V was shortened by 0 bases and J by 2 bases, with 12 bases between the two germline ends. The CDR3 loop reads CASSYSSSGYTDTQYF. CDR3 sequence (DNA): TGTGCCAGCAGTTACTCCAGTAGCGGATACACAGATACGCAGTATTTT.

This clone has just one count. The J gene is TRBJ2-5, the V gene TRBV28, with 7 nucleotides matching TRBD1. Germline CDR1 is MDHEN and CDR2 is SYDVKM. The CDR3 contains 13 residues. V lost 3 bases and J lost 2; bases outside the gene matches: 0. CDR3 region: CASSFRGQETQYF. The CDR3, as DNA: TGTGCCAGCAGTTTCAGGGGGCAAGAGACCCAGTACTTC.

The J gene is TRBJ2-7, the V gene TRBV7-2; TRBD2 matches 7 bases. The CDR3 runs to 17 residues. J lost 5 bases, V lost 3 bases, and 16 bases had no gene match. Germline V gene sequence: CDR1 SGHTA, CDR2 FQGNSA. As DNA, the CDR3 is TGTGCCAGCAGCTTTTCTCCGAGCGGGGTCCAAACCGACGAGCAGTACTTC. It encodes CASSFSPSGVQTDEQYF.

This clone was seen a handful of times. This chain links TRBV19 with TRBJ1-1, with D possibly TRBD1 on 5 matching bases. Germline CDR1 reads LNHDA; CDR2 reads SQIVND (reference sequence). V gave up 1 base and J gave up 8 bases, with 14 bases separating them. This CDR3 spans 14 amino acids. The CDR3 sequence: CASSIVPGLQEAFF. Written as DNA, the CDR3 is TGTGCCAGTAGTATAGTACCGGGGCTGCAGGAAGCTTTCTTT. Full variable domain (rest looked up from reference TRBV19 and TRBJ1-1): DGGITQSPKYLFRKEGQNVTLSCEQNLNHDAMYWYRQDPGQGLRLIYYSQIVNDFQKGDIAEGYSVSREKKESFPLTVTSAQKNPTAFYLCASSIVPGLQEAFFGQGTRLTVV.

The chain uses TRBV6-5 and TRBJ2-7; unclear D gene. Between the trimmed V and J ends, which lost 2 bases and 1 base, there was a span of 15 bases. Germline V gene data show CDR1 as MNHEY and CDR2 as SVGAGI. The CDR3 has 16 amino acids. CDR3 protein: CASSYKLGPSSYEQYF. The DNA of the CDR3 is TGTGCCAGCAGTTACAAGTTAGGCCCCTCATCCTACGAGCAGTACTTC.

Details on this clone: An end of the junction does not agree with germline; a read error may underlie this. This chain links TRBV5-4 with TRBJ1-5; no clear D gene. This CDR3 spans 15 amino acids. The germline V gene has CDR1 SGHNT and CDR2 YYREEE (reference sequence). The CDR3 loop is CASSQDGQVNQPQHF. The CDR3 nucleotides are TGCGCCAGCAGCCAAGACGGGCAGGTCAATCAGCCCCAGCATTTT.

CDR3 bases: TGTGCCAGCAGCCCTCCGGGAGACAATGAGCAGTTCTTC. Amino acid sequence: CASSPPGDNEQFF. J is TRBJ2-1 and V is TRBV7-9, with a possible D match to TRBD2 (6 bases). Germline CDR1 SEHNR, CDR2 FQNEAQ (reference sequence). CDR3 length: 13 amino acids. Trimming stripped 5 bases from V and 5 bases from J, with 10 bases between.

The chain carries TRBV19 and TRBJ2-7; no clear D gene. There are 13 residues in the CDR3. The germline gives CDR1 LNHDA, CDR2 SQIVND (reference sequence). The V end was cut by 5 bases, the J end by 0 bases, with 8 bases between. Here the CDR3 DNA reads TGTGCCAGTAGTGCGGACGGCTCCTACGAGCAGTACTTC. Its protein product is CASSADGSYEQYF.

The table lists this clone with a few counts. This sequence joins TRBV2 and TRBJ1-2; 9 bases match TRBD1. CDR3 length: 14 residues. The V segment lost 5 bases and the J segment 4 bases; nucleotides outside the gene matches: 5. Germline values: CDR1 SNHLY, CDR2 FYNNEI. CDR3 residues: CASSPQGAGYGYTF. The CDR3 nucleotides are TGTGCCAGCAGTCCACAGGGGGCGGGCTATGGCTACACCTTC.

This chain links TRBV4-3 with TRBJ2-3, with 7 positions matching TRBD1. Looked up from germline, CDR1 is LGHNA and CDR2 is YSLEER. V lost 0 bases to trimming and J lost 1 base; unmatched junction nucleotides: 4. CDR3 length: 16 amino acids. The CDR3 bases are TGCGCCAGCAGCCAAGAGGAAGGGGGCGGCACAGATACGCAGTATTTT. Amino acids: CASSQEEGGGTDTQYF.

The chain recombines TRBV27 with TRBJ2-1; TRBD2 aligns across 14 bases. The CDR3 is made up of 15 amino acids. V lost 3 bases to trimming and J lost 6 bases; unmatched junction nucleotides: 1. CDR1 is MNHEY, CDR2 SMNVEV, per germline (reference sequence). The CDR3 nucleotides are TGTGCCAGCAGTTTTGGGACTAGCGGGAGCAATGAGCAGTTCTTC. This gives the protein CASSFGTSGSNEQFF.

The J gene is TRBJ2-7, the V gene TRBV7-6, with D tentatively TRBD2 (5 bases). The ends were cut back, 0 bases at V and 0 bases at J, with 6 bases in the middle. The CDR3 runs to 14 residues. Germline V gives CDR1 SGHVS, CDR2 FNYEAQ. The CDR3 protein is CASSLAEGSYEQYF. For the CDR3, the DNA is TGTGCCAGCAGCTTAGCTGAGGGCTCCTACGAGCAGTACTTC. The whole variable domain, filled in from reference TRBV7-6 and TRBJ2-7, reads GAGVSQSPRYKVTKRGQDVALRCDPISGHVSLYWYRQALGQGPEFLTYFNYEAQQDKSGLPNDRFSAERPEGSISTLTIQRTEQRDSAMYRCASSLAEGSYEQYFGPGTRLTVT.

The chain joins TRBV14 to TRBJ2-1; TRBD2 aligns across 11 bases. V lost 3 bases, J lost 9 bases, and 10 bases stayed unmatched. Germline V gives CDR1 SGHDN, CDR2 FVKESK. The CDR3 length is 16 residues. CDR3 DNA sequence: TGTGCCAGCAGCCACAATCTAGCGGGAGGTTTCTCTGAGCAGTTCTTC. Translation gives CASSHNLAGGFSEQFF.

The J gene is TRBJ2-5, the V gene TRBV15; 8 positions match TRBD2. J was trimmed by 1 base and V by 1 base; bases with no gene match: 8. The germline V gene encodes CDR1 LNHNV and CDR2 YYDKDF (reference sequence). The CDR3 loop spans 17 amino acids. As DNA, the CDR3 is TGTGCCACCAGCAGAGTTTTGACGGGAGGGCGCCAAGAGACCCAGTACTTC. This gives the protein CATSRVLTGGRQETQYF.

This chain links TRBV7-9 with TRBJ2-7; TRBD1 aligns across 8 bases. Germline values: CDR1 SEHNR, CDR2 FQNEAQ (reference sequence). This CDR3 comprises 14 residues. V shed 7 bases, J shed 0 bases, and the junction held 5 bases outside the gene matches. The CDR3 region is CASTWTGHSYEQYF. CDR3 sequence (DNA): TGTGCCAGCACCTGGACAGGGCACTCCTACGAGCAGTACTTC. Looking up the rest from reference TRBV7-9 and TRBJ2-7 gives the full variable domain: DTGVSQNPRHKITKRGQNVTFRCDPISEHNRLYWYRQTLGQGPEFLTYFQNEAQLEKSRLLSDRFSAERPKGSFSTLEIQRTEQGDSAMYLCASTWTGHSYEQYFGPGTRLTVT.

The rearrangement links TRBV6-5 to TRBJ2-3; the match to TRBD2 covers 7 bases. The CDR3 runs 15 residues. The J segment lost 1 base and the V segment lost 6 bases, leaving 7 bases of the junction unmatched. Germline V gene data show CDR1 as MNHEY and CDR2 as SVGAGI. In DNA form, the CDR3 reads TGTGCCAGCAGAGACAGCGGGATAGGCACAGATACGCAGTATTTT. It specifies CASRDSGIGTDTQYF.

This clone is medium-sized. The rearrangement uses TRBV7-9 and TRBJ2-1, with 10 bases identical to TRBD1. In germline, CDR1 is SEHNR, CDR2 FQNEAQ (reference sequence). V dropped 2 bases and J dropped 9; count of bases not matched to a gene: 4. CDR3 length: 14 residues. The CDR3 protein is CASSLTGTGVEQFF. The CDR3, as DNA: TGTGCCAGCAGCTTAACCGGGACAGGGGTTGAGCAGTTCTTC.